Presented here are 12 T cell receptor beta chains from one specimen sequenced in a study of CD8 T cells in ankylosing spondylitis. TCRdb passed the 5' RACE reads through MiXCR, listing each CDR3 protein once. This table has about 160,000 distinct CDR3 sequences, around 16% appearing once. Sequenced input: blood, either unsorted or a sorted T cell fraction (not recorded which). The receptors derive from a male donor with ankylosing spondylitis or in good health (not recorded which).

For this clonotype: Given a much more abundant clone one base away, this may be a read error. The rearrangement uses TRBV5-1 and TRBJ1-5, with 10 bases matching TRBD1. Germline lookup yields CDR1 SGHRS and CDR2 YFSETQ. CDR3 length equals 18 residues. The DNA of the CDR3 is TGCGCCGGCAGCTTGGATACGGACAGGGGGAAGTTTGGTCAGCCCCAGCATTTT. Amino acids: CAGSLDTDRGKFGQPQHF.

This clonotype was seen only a few times. The V gene is TRBV29-1, the J gene TRBJ1-1; D might be TRBD1 (5 bases). Trimming stripped 3 bases from V and 4 bases from J, with 12 bases between. This CDR3 region has 13 residues. Germline assignment: CDR1 SQVTM and CDR2 ANQGSEA. The CDR3 sequence is CSVDGWGSTEAFF. CDR3 bases: TGCAGCGTTGATGGTTGGGGGTCCACTGAAGCTTTCTTT.

This chain joins TRBV19 and TRBJ2-1; possible D gene TRBD2, 5 bases. Trimming shortened V by 2 bases and J by 6 bases, and 14 bases separated the two germline ends. The CDR3 is made up of 15 amino acids. Germline values: CDR1 LNHDA, CDR2 SQIVND (reference sequence). The CDR3 here is CASSIPAVRVNEQFF. The CDR3 coding sequence is TGTGCCAGTAGTATACCAGCGGTGCGCGTCAATGAGCAGTTCTTC.

Ten or more counts support this clonotype. The chain's CDR3 is CASSDGTSSYNEQFF. The CDR3 nucleotides read TGTGCCAGCAGCGACGGGACGAGCTCCTACAATGAGCAGTTCTTC. The genes are TRBV6-1 and TRBJ2-1; D possibly matches TRBD1 or TRBD2 (5 bases each). CDR1 and CDR2 (germline): MNHNS, SASEGT. Trimming removed 6 bases at V and 0 bases at J, with 12 bases between. The CDR3 runs to 15 residues.

This clonotype was observed at least ten times. The chain carries TRBV6-5 and TRBJ2-2; 7 nucleotides match TRBD2. Germline CDR1 MNHEY, CDR2 SVGAGI. The CDR3 loop spans 17 amino acids. Trimming at V came to 7 bases and at J to 2 bases, leaving 13 bases not matched to a gene. CDR3 sequence reads: CASISSVPGGNTGELFF. CDR3 bases: TGTGCCAGCATTTCCAGTGTGCCGGGAGGCAACACCGGGGAGCTGTTTTTT.

The rearrangement links TRBV29-1 to TRBJ1-1; 7 bases agree with TRBD1. CDR1 is SQVTM, CDR2 ANQGSEA, per germline. This CDR3 spans 16 amino acids. With 4 bases clipped from V and 0 bases from J, the junction kept 11 bases outside the gene matches. The CDR3 nucleotides are TGCAGCGTTGGTTGGCCGGAGGGACAGCTGAACACTGAAGCTTTCTTT. Amino acid sequence: CSVGWPEGQLNTEAFF.

The rearrangement links TRBV20-1 to TRBJ2-1, with TRBD1 identical over 7 bases. Germline V lookup: CDR1 DFQATT, CDR2 SNEGSKA (reference sequence). CDR3 size: 14 residues. The ends lost 5 bases at V and 3 bases at J; junction bases unmatched: 7. The CDR3: CSAPLRGNYNEQFF. The CDR3 DNA sequence: TGCAGTGCTCCCCTCAGGGGGAACTACAATGAGCAGTTCTTC.

This clonotype came up a few times. This chain joins TRBV12-3 or TRBV12-4 and TRBJ2-7; tentative D call: TRBD1 (6 bases). Trimming removed 6 bases at V and 0 bases at J, with 12 bases between. The CDR3 runs 14 residues. This chain's CDR3 is CASSLDRISYEQYF. The DNA for the CDR3 is TGTGCCAGCAGCCTTGACAGGATCTCCTACGAGCAGTACTTC.

This clonotype was recorded at least ten times. The chain recombines TRBV3-1 with TRBJ2-3, with D perhaps matching TRBD2 (6 bases). This CDR3 is built from 16 residues. V was cut by 4 bases and J by 0 bases, with 14 bases left in between. CDR1 LGHDT and CDR2 YNNKEL come from the germline V gene (reference sequence). The CDR3 nucleotides are TGTGCCAGCAGCCGGAGAATAGCGGCTAGCACAGATACGCAGTATTTT. It specifies CASSRRIAASTDTQYF.

The chain is built from TRBV7-9 and TRBJ2-1; a possible D gene is TRBD1 (6 bases). This CDR3 is built from 13 residues. Germline loops: CDR1 SEHNR, CDR2 FQNEAQ (reference sequence). Trimming shortened V by 4 bases and J by 15 bases, and 19 bases separated the two germline ends. The CDR3 here is CASSSLAAGERFF. DNA for the CDR3: TGTGCCAGCAGCTCGCTGGCGGCAGGGGAACGGTTCTTC. The variable domain in full, completed from reference TRBV7-9 and TRBJ2-1, reads DTGVSQNPRHKITKRGQNVTFRCDPISEHNRLYWYRQTLGQGPEFLTYFQNEAQLEKSRLLSDRFSAERPKGSFSTLEIQRTEQGDSAMYLCASSSLAAGERFFGPGTRLTVL.

The chain uses TRBV20-1 and TRBJ2-7; D is possibly TRBD2 (5 bases). The CDR3 totals 16 residues. CDR1 and CDR2 from the germline V gene are DFQATT and SNEGSKA (reference sequence). Trimming shortened V by 0 bases and J by 1 base, and 16 bases separated the two germline ends. Here the CDR3 DNA reads TGCAGTGCTAGAGATAGTGACGGGGAACGGTCCTACGAGCAGTACTTC. Its translation: CSARDSDGERSYEQYF.

In its sample, this clonotype was seen many times. The V and J genes are TRBV12-3 or TRBV12-4 and TRBJ1-5; D is undetermined. The V end lost 3 bases, the J end lost 2 bases, and 11 bases lay between the germline ends. The CDR3 totals 15 residues. The DNA for the CDR3 is TGTGCCAGCAGTTTCTCGGACGGGGGCAATCAGCCCCAGCATTTT. This encodes CASSFSDGGNQPQHF.